The 26 T cell receptor beta chains presented below share a single source sample, sequenced in a study of blood T cells in healthy people across ages (dated by TCRdb to the mid-2010s). The library was made by 5' RACE. A second PCR of about 6 to 11 cycles was performed with a sample-barcoded 5' primer and a J-beta primer mix. The public reads were reanalyzed by TCRdb: fastp trimming at Q25, MiXCR alignment, in-frame beta chains only. Rows merge per CDR3 protein into single entries with the most common DNA and genes. The sample table records 1.8 million or so distinct CDR3 sequences; roughly two fifths of these occur just once. Jointly, the top ten make up about 21% of the sample. The material sequenced was blood. These receptors were taken from a human donor in good health.

This clonotype was seen a handful of times. The chain carries TRBV5-1 and TRBJ2-7; maybe TRBD1 (5 bases). The CDR3 totals 11 residues. Trimming took 4 bases from V and 7 from J, leaving 9 bases between them. CDR1 is SGHRS and CDR2 is YFSETQ in the germline V gene. For the CDR3, the DNA is TGCGCCAGCAGCATCGGACAAGAGCAGTACTTC. It translates to CASSIGQEQYF.

In this sample, this clonotype turned up a few times. This chain uses TRBV29-1 with TRBJ1-1; no definite D call. The germline V gene has CDR1 SQVTM and CDR2 ANQGSEA. The CDR3 loop spans 13 amino acids. Trimming took 7 bases from V and 8 from J, leaving 20 bases between them. The CDR3 nucleotides are TGCAGCGCCCGCCGGAAGGGCCGCCGGGAAGCTTTCTTT. It specifies CSARRKGRREAFF.

The chain employs TRBV7-9 and TRBJ2-5, with a tentative D call TRBD1 (6 bases). Germline V gene lookup returns CDR1 SEHNR and CDR2 FQNEAQ (reference sequence). Trimming left V 8 bases short and J 1 base short, with 14 bases between. This CDR3 region has 14 residues. CDR3 loop: CASGPQGSQETQYF. The CDR3 bases are TGTGCCAGCGGCCCGCAGGGGAGCCAAGAGACCCAGTACTTC.

This clonotype was detected a few times. The chain is built from TRBV7-9 and TRBJ1-2; 8 nucleotides line up with TRBD1. V dropped 5 bases and J dropped 7; count of bases not matched to a gene: 3. The CDR3 consists of 12 residues. CDR1 and CDR2 (germline): SEHNR, FQNEAQ (reference sequence). CDR3 in DNA: TGTGCCAGCAGCCGGGACAGGACTGGCTACACCTTC. It codes for CASSRDRTGYTF.

J is TRBJ1-2 and V is TRBV5-1, with 9 nucleotides matching TRBD1. Germline V gives CDR1 SGHRS, CDR2 YFSETQ. The CDR3 totals 15 residues. Germline trimming cut 3 bases from V and 8 bases from J; bases unmatched to any gene: 11. CDR3 sequence (DNA): TGCGCCAGCAGCTACTCCGGGACAGGGACGTCCGGCTACACCTTC. Its translation: CASSYSGTGTSGYTF.

At least ten counts were recorded for this clonotype. The chain joins TRBV7-2 to TRBJ2-4; the D call may be TRBD1 or TRBD2 (5 bases each). Germline lookup yields CDR1 SGHTA and CDR2 FQGNSA. The length of the CDR3 is 14 residues. V lost 8 bases to trimming and J lost 0 bases, with 11 bases between them. CDR3 sequence (DNA): TGTGCCAGCGGCACCGGGACAGCCAAAAACATTCAGTACTTC. Encoded protein: CASGTGTAKNIQYF.

The chain couples TRBV5-1 to TRBJ2-5, with a weak D call TRBD2 (6 bases). Germline V lookup: CDR1 SGHRS, CDR2 YFSETQ. This CDR3 has 15 residues. V lost 1 base, J lost 5 bases, and 15 bases lay in between. The CDR3 DNA follows: TGCGCCAGCAGCTTGTTAGGGACTCCGAGTGAGACCCAGTACTTC. Translated, it gives CASSLLGTPSETQYF.

The chain recombines TRBV29-1 with TRBJ1-2; a possible D gene is TRBD1 (6 bases). The CDR3 covers 13 residues. Germline values: CDR1 SQVTM, CDR2 ANQGSEA. Trimming removed 7 bases at V and 10 bases at J, with 22 bases between. The CDR3 sequence is CSATDHRDRDYTF. The CDR3 DNA reads TGCAGCGCCACCGACCACAGGGATCGGGACTACACCTTC.

The rearrangement links TRBV7-3 to TRBJ2-1, with 10 bases aligning to TRBD1. The junction had 0 bases not matched to a gene; V was cut back by 1 base and J by 12 bases. Looked up from germline, CDR1 is SGHTA and CDR2 is FQGTGA. The CDR3 is 12 residues long. CDR3 loop: CASSLRTGGQFF. CDR3 bases: TGTGCCAGCAGCTTAAGGACAGGGGGGCAGTTCTTC.

This sequence joins TRBV6-2 or TRBV6-3 and TRBJ2-5; the D call may be TRBD1 or TRBD2 (5 bases each). There are 15 residues in the CDR3. Germline values: CDR1 MNHEY, CDR2 SVGEGT. Trimming removed 6 bases at V and 5 bases at J, with 19 bases between. CDR3 in amino acids: CASSYGMGDAETQYF. The CDR3 DNA sequence: TGTGCCAGCAGCTACGGAATGGGGGACGCGGAGACCCAGTACTTC.

A note on this clonotype: A junction end diverges from the germline sequence, so it may reflect a read error. The chain recombines TRBV4-1 with TRBJ1-4; possible D gene TRBD1, 5 bases. Germline V gene data show CDR1 as MGHRA and CDR2 as YSYEKL. The CDR3 has 17 residues. The CDR3 region has the DNA TGCGCCAGCAGCCAAGATACAAGGGACCGCTGGAATGAAAAACGGTTTTTT. Translation: CASSQDTRDRWNEKRFF.

This clonotype appeared a few times. The chain couples TRBV4-3 to TRBJ2-3; no definite D call. Trimming left V 2 bases short and J 2 bases short, with 11 bases between. Germline CDR1 reads LGHNA; CDR2 reads YSLEER. The CDR3 is 15 amino acids. CDR3 sequence: CASSQRASPTDTQYF. CDR3 DNA: TGCGCCAGCAGCCAACGGGCTTCACCCACAGATACGCAGTATTTT.

The chain carries TRBV9 and TRBJ2-7; D possibly corresponds to TRBD2 (6 bases). V was shortened by 0 bases and J by 7 bases, with 14 bases between the two germline ends. The CDR3 loop spans 14 amino acids. The germline V gene encodes CDR1 SGDLS and CDR2 YYNGEE. This CDR3 is CASSVATTREEQYF. The CDR3 nucleotides are TGTGCCAGCAGCGTAGCTACGACTAGAGAGGAGCAGTACTTC.

This clonotype has more than one count but fewer than ten. This chain joins TRBV10-3 and TRBJ2-7, with 7 bases fitting TRBD1. Trimming cost V 0 bases and J 4 bases; bases outside gene matches: 9. This CDR3 contains 16 residues. Germline V CDR1 and CDR2: ENHRY, SYGVKD. The CDR3 sequence is CAISESPGTARYEQYF. The CDR3 DNA reads TGTGCCATCAGTGAGTCCCCGGGGACAGCCAGGTACGAGCAGTACTTC.

The rearrangement uses TRBV12-3 or TRBV12-4 and TRBJ1-2, with a tentative D call TRBD1 (6 bases). V was shortened by 5 bases and J by 3 bases, with 16 bases between the two germline ends. This CDR3 is built from 15 residues. The CDR3 sequence is CASSLSDSGYYGYTF. The CDR3 nucleotides read TGTGCCAGCAGTCTCTCGGACAGCGGATACTATGGCTACACCTTC.

A few counts support this clonotype. The chain carries TRBV7-9 and TRBJ2-1, with D possibly being TRBD2 (5 bases). CDR1 SEHNR and CDR2 FQNEAQ come from the germline V gene (reference sequence). The CDR3 contains 14 residues. V lost 4 bases to trimming and J lost 5 bases, with 12 bases between them. The CDR3: CASSSSGDHNEQFF. The CDR3 DNA sequence: TGTGCCAGCAGCTCCAGCGGTGATCACAATGAGCAGTTCTTC.

This clonotype was counted ten times or more. The V and J genes are TRBV29-1 and TRBJ2-3; possible D gene TRBD1, 5 bases. This CDR3 spans 13 amino acids. Germline V CDR1 and CDR2: SQVTM, ANQGSEA. Trimming shortened V by 6 bases and J by 0 bases, and 10 bases separated the two germline ends. The CDR3 DNA reads TGCAGCGTAGACAGTAGCAGCACAGATACGCAGTATTTT. Translated: CSVDSSSTDTQYF.

As regards this clonotype: Mismatch with germline at one junction end may stem from a read error. V and J are TRBV7-2 and TRBJ2-3; D may be TRBD2 (6 bases). The V gene's germline CDR1 is SGHTA and CDR2 FQGNSA. CDR3 size: 15 residues. CDR3 in amino acids: CASSLAGGGPDTRYF. The CDR3 DNA reads TGTGCCAGCAGCTTAGCGGGGGGTGGCCCAGATACGCGGTATTTT.

This clonotype showed up just a few times. V usage is TRBV4-3 and J usage is TRBJ1-1; D not certain. In germline, CDR1 is LGHNA, CDR2 YSLEER. The CDR3 covers 15 residues. The V gene lost 4 bases and the J gene lost 0 bases, with 12 bases spanning the gap. This chain's CDR3 is CASSRWTVMNTEAFF. Here the CDR3 DNA reads TGCGCCAGCAGCCGTTGGACGGTTATGAACACTGAAGCTTTCTTT.

This clonotype was detected many times. The chain combines TRBV29-1 with TRBJ1-4, with D perhaps matching TRBD1 (6 bases). CDR1 and CDR2 from the germline V gene are SQVTM and ANQGSEA. V gave up 5 bases and J gave up 11 bases, with 15 bases separating them. This CDR3 has 12 residues. CDR3 bases: TGCAGCGTTACCCGTCCAGGGGACAAACTGTTTTTT. Protein product: CSVTRPGDKLFF.

This chain joins TRBV11-2 and TRBJ2-3; TRBD2 aligns across 7 bases. CDR1 SGHAT and CDR2 FQNNGV come from the germline V gene. The CDR3 length is 15 residues. The V and J ends lost 1 base and 3 bases, in that order; junction bases with no gene match: 4. The chain's CDR3 is CASSLAWGGTDTQYF. The CDR3 nucleotides are TGTGCCAGCAGCTTAGCATGGGGGGGGACAGATACGCAGTATTTT.

The rearrangement joins TRBV14 to TRBJ2-1; the D is unclear. The V gene's germline CDR1 is SGHDN and CDR2 FVKESK. Trimming cost V 0 bases and J 6 bases, with 6 bases left between them. The CDR3 runs 13 residues. The CDR3 DNA is TGTGCCAGCAGCCAAGATCGGAGCAATGAGCAGTTCTTC. Its protein product is CASSQDRSNEQFF.

The gene calls are TRBV2 and TRBJ1-1; D call uncertain. CDR3 length: 12 amino acids. Deletions cut 7 bases from V and 6 bases from J, with 12 bases between. Germline CDR1 reads SNHLY; CDR2 reads FYNNEI. Written as DNA, the CDR3 is TGTGCCAGCAAGATCGGGGTATCTGAAGCTTTCTTT. Its translation: CASKIGVSEAFF.

This clonotype was found a few times. The chain employs TRBV10-3 and TRBJ2-5; TRBD1 might be the D (5 bases). The V gene's germline CDR1 is ENHRY and CDR2 SYGVKD. The CDR3 loop spans 14 amino acids. Trimming stripped 3 bases from V and 4 bases from J, with 12 bases between. The CDR3 protein is CAISDSRGLETQYF. CDR3 nucleotides: TGTGCCATCAGTGATTCTAGGGGATTAGAGACCCAGTACTTC.

With respect to this clonotype: A junction boundary mismatches the germline segment, possibly from a read error. This chain connects TRBV7-2 to TRBJ2-1; 7 positions agree with TRBD1. CDR1 is SGHTA and CDR2 is FQGNSA in the germline V gene. This CDR3 spans 15 amino acids. For the CDR3, the DNA is TGTGCCAGCTCCAACCTCGGGACAGTCTACTATGAGCAGTTCTTC. It specifies CASSNLGTVYYEQFF.

In this sample, this clonotype turned up a few times. This chain connects TRBV7-2 to TRBJ2-3, with D possibly TRBD1 on 5 matching bases. The length of the CDR3 is 13 residues. Germline V CDR1 and CDR2: SGHTA, FQGNSA. V was cut by 5 bases and J by 6 bases, with 12 bases left in between. The chain's CDR3 is CASSPDSGDTQYF. The CDR3 DNA reads as TGTGCCAGCAGCCCCGACTCAGGGGATACGCAGTATTTT.